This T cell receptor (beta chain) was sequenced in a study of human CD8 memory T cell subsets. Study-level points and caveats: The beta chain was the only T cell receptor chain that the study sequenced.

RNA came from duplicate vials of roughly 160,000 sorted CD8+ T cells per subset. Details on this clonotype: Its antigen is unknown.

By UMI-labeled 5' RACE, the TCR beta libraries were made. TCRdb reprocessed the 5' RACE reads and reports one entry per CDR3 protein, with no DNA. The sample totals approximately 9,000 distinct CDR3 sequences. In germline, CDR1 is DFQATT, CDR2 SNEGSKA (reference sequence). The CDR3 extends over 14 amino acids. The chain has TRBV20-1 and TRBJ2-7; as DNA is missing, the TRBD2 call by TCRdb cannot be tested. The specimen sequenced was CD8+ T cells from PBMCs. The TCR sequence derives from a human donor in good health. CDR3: CSARDGTSGIVLYF.